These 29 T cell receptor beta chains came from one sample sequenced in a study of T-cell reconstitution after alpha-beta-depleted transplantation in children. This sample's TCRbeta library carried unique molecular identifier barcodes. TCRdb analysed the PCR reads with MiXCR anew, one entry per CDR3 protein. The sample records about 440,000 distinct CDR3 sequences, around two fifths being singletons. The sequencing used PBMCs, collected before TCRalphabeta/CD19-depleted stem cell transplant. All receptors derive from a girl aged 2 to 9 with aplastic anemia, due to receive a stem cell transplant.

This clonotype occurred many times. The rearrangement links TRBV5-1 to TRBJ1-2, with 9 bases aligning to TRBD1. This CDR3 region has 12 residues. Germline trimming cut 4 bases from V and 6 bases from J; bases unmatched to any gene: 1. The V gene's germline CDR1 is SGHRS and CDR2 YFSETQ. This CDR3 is CASSGTGNGYTF. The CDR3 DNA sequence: TGCGCCAGCAGCGGGACAGGGAATGGCTACACCTTC.

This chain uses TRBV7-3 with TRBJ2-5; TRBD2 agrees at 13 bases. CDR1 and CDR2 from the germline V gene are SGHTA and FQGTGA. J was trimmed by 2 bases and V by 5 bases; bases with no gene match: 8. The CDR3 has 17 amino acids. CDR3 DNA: TGTGCCAGCAGCCCCGGACTAGCGGGGGCTATTCAAGAGACCCAGTACTTC. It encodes CASSPGLAGAIQETQYF.

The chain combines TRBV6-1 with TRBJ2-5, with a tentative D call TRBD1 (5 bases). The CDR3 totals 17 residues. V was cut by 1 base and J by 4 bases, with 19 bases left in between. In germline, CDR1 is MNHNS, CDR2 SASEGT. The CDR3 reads CASSEGPRWGGGETQYF. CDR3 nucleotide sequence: TGTGCCAGCAGTGAAGGACCCCGGTGGGGCGGCGGAGAGACCCAGTACTTC.

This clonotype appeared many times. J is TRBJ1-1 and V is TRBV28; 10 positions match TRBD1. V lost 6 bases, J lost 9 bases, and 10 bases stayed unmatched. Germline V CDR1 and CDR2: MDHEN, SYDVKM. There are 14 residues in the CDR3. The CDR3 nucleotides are TGTGCCAGCAGCTTACCCGGACAGGGGGTCCAAGCTTTCTTT. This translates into CASSLPGQGVQAFF.

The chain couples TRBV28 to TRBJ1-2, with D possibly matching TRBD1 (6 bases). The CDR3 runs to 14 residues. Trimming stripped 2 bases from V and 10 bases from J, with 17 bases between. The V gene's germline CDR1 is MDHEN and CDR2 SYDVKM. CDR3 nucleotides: TGTGCCAGCAGTTTACCACACAGGGTATCGTCCTACACCTTC. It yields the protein CASSLPHRVSSYTF.

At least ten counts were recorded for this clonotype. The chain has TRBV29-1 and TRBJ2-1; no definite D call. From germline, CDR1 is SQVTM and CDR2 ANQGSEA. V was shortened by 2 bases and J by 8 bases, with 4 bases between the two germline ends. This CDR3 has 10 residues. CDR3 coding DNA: TGCAGCGTTGAATCCCATGAGCAGTTCTTC. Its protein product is CSVESHEQFF.

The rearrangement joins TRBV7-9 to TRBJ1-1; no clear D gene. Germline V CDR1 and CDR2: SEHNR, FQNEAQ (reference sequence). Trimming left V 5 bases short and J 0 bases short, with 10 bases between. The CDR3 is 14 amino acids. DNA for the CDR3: TGTGCCAGCAGCCCCCCCCCCATGAACACTGAAGCTTTCTTT. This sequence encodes CASSPPPMNTEAFF.

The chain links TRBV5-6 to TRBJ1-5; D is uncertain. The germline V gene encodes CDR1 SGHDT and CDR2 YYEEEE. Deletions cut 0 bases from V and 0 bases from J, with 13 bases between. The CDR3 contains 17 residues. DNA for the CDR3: TGTGCCAGCAGCTTGGGTGACGCAAGATATAGCAATCAGCCCCAGCATTTT. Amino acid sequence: CASSLGDARYSNQPQHF.

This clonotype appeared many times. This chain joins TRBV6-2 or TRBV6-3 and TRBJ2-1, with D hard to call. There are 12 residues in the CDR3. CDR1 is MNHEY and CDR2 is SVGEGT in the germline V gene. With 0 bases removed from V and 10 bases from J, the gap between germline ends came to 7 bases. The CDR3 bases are TGTGCCAGCAGTTACTCCCTTAGGGAGCAGTTCTTC. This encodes CASSYSLREQFF.

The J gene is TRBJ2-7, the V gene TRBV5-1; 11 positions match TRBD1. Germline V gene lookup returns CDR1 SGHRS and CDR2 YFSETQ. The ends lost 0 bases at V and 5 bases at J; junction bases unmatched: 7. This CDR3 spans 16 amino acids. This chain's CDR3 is CASSLVSGQGAHEQYF. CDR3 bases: TGCGCCAGCAGCTTGGTCTCAGGACAGGGGGCCCACGAGCAGTACTTC.

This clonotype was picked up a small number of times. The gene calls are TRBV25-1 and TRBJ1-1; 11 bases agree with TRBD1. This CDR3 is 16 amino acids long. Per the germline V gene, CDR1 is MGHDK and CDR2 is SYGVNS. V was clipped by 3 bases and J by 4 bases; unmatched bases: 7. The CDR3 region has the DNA TGTGCCAGCAGTGACCCCACCGGGACAGGGGGCACTGAAGCTTTCTTT. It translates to CASSDPTGTGGTEAFF.

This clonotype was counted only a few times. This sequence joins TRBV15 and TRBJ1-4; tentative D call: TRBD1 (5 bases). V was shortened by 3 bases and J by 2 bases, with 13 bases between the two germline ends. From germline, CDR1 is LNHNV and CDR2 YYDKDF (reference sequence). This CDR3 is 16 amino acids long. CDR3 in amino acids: CATSSLRGTTNEKLFF. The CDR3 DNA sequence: TGTGCCACCAGCAGTCTGAGAGGGACGACTAATGAAAAACTGTTTTTT.

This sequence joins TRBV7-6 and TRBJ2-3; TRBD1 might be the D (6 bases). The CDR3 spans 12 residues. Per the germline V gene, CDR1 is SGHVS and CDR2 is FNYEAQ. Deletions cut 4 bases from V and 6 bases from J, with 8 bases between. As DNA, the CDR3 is TGTGCCAGCAGCTACGGACAGGATACGCAGTATTTT. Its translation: CASSYGQDTQYF.

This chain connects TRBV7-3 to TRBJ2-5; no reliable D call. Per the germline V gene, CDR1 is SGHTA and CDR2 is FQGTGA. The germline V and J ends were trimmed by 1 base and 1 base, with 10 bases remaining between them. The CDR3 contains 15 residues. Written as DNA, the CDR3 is TGTGCCAGCAGCTTAATCCGTGGTCGCCAAGAGACCCAGTACTTC. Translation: CASSLIRGRQETQYF.

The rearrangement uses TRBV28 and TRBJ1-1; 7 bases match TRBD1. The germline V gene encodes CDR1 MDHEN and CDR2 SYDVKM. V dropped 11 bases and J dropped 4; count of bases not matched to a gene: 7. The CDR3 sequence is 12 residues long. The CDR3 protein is CAVQQGLTEAFF. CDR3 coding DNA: TGTGCCGTGCAACAGGGGCTCACTGAAGCTTTCTTT. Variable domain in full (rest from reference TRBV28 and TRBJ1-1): DVKVTQSSRYLVKRTGEKVFLECVQDMDHENMFWYRQDPGLGLRLIYFSYDVKMKEKGDIPEGYSVSREKKERFSLILESASTNQTSMYLCAVQQGLTEAFFGQGTRLTVV.

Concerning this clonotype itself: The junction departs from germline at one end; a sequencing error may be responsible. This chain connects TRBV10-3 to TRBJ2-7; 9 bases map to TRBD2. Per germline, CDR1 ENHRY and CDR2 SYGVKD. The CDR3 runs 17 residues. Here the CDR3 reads CAFSVKTSGLGGDEQYF. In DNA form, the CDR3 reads TGTGCCTTCAGTGTCAAGACTAGCGGTCTCGGAGGGGACGAGCAGTACTTC.

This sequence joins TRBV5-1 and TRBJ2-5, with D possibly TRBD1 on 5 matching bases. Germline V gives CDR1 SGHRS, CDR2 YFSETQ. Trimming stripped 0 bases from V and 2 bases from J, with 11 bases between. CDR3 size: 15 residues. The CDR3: CASSLAPRAQETQYF. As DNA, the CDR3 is TGCGCCAGCAGCTTGGCCCCCAGGGCTCAAGAGACCCAGTACTTC.

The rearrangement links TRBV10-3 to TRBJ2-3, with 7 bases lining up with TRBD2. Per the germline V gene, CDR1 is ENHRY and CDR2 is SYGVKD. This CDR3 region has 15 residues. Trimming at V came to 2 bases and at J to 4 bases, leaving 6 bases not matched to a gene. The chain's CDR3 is CAISEGAGFADTQYF. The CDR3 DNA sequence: TGTGCCATCAGTGAGGGAGCGGGATTTGCAGATACGCAGTATTTT.

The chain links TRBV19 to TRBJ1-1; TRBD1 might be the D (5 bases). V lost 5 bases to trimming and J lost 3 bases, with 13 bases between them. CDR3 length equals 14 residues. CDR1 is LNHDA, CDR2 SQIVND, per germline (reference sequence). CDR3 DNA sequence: TGTGCCAGTAGTGGGAGGCAGGGCCACACTGAAGCTTTCTTT. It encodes CASSGRQGHTEAFF.

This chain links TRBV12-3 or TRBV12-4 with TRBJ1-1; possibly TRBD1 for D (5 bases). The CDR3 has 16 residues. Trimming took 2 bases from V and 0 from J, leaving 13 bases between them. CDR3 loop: CASSLNGALLNTEAFF. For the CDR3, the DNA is TGTGCCAGCAGTTTAAACGGGGCCCTCTTGAACACTGAAGCTTTCTTT.

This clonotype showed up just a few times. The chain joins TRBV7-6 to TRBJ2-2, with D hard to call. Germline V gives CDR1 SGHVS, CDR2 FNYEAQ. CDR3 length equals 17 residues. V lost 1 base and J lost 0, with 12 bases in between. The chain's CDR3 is CASSLGAIIANTGELFF. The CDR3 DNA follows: TGTGCCAGCAGCTTAGGGGCCATCATCGCGAACACCGGGGAGCTGTTTTTT.

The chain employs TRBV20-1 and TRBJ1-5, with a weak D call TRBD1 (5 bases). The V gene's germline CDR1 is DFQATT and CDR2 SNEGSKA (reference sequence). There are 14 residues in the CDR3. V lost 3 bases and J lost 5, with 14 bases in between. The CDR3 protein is CSASSGGRDQPQHF. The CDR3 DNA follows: TGCAGTGCTAGTTCCGGGGGACGAGATCAGCCCCAGCATTTT.

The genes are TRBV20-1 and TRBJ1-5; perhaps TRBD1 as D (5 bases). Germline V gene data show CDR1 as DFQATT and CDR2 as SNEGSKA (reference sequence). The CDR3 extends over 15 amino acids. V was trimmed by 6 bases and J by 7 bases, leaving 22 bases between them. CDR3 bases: TGCAGTGCGCTGATAACTTCAGGGCCGGGCCAGCCCCAGCATTTT. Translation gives CSALITSGPGQPQHF.

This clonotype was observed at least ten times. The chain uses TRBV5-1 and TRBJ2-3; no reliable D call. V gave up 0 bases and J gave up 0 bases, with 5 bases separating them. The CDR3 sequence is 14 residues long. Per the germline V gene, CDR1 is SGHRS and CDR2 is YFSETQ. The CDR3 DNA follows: TGCGCCAGCAGCTTGGGACCCAGCACAGATACGCAGTATTTT. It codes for CASSLGPSTDTQYF.

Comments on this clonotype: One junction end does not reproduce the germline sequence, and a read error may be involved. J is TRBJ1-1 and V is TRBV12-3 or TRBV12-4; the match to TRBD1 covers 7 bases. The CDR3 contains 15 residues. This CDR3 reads CVSSPSTGMNTETFF. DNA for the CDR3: TGTGTCAGCAGTCCCTCGACAGGGATGAACACTGAAACTTTCTTT.

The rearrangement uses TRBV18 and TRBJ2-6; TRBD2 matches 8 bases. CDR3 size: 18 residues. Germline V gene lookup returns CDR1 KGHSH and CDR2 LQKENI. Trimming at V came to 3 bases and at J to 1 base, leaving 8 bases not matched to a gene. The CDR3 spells CASSPRGDLYSGANVLTF. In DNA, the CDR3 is TGTGCCAGCTCACCGCGGGGGGATCTCTATTCTGGGGCCAACGTCCTGACTTTC. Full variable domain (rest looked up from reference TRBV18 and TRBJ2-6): NAGVMQNPRHLVRRRGQEARLRCSPMKGHSHVYWYRQLPEEGLKFMVYLQKENIIDESGMPKERFSAEFPKEGPSILRIQQVVRGDSAAYFCASSPRGDLYSGANVLTFGAGSRLTVL.

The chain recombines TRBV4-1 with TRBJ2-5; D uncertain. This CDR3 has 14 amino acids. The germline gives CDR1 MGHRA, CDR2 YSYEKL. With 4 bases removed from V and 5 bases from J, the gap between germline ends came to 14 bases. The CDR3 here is CASSRYGQSETQYF. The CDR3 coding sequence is TGCGCCAGCAGCCGGTATGGGCAGTCGGAGACCCAGTACTTC.

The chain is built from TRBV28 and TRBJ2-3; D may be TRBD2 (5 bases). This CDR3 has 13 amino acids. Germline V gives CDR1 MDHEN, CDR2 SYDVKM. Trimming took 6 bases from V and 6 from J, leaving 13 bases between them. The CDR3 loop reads CASRTDGEDTQYF. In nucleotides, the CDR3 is TGTGCCAGCAGGACGGACGGGGAGGATACGCAGTATTTT.

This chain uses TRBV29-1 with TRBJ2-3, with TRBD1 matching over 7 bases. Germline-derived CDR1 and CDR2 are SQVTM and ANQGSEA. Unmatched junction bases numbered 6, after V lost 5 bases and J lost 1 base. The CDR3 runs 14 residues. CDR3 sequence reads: CSVWWQGGTDTQYF. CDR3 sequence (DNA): TGCAGCGTTTGGTGGCAGGGGGGCACAGATACGCAGTATTTT.